What follows are 21 T cell receptor beta chains derived from one specimen sequenced in a study of monozygotic twins with inflammatory bowel disease. TCRdb processed the 5' RACE reads again and assigns one entry to each CDR3 protein, with no DNA. This repertoire includes around 370,000 distinct CDR3 sequences. The sequenced material came from blood. The source is a human donor with ulcerative colitis or Crohn's disease, or a healthy co-twin of an affected twin (not recorded which).

V usage is TRBV20-1 and J usage is TRBJ2-3; TCRdb picks TRBD1, but there is no DNA to check that call. This CDR3 comprises 14 residues. Germline CDR1 DFQATT, CDR2 SNEGSKA (reference sequence). CDR3: CSADTGSGTDTQYF.

V and J are TRBV5-1 and TRBJ2-5. There are 13 residues in the CDR3. Germline CDR1 reads SGHRS; CDR2 reads YFSETQ. The CDR3 region is CASSLIPQETQYF. The entire variable domain, with the rest obtained from reference TRBV5-1 and TRBJ2-5, is as follows: KAGVTQTPRYLIKTRGQQVTLSCSPISGHRSVSWYQQTPGQGLQFLFEYFSETQRNKGNFPGRFSGRQFSNSRSEMNVSTLELGDSALYLCASSLIPQETQYFGPGTRLLVL.

The J gene is TRBJ2-1, the V gene TRBV6-1. The germline V gene has CDR1 MNHNS and CDR2 SASEGT. This CDR3 contains 14 residues. This chain's CDR3 is CASVLGRPLGEQFF.

The J gene is TRBJ1-1, the V gene TRBV19; the TCRdb call, TRBD1, lacks DNA for checking. Looked up from germline, CDR1 is LNHDA and CDR2 is SQIVND (reference sequence). This CDR3 spans 13 amino acids. CDR3: CASSGQSYTEAFF.

V and J are TRBV12-3 or TRBV12-4 and TRBJ2-1; the D call of TRBD2 rests on TCRdb alone, since no DNA is present to check it. This CDR3 comprises 17 residues. CDR3 amino acids: CASSLGRAALSYNEQFF.

V gene TRBV2 combines with J gene TRBJ1-2. Germline assignment: CDR1 SNHLY and CDR2 FYNNEI. This CDR3 has 13 residues. CDR3 sequence: CASSLAATPGYTF.

The rearrangement uses TRBV7-3 and TRBJ2-2; absent DNA, TCRdb's TRBD2 call cannot be checked. The CDR3 loop spans 17 amino acids. In germline, CDR1 is SGHTA, CDR2 FQGTGA. The CDR3 is CTSSLYRLAENTGELFF.

The rearrangement uses TRBV10-2 and TRBJ1-1; TCRdb outputs TRBD1, but without DNA this stays unchecked. Germline CDR1 reads WSHSY; CDR2 reads SAAADI. This CDR3 has 14 amino acids. The CDR3 protein is CASSDFGGNTEAFF.

The rearrangement joins TRBV10-3 to TRBJ2-7; lacking DNA, the TRBD1 call made by TCRdb goes unchecked. This CDR3 spans 16 amino acids. The germline gives CDR1 ENHRY, CDR2 SYGVKD. The CDR3 spells CAISGGAGDFSYEQYF.

The chain combines TRBV4-3 with TRBJ2-6; lacking DNA, the TRBD1 call made by TCRdb goes unchecked. This CDR3 comprises 19 residues. CDR1 is LGHNA, CDR2 YSLEER, per germline. CDR3 sequence reads: CASSQVVTTGMTGANVLTF.

The J gene is TRBJ2-3, the V gene TRBV7-2; TCRdb designates TRBD2, a call that cannot be tested without DNA. Germline loops: CDR1 SGHTA, CDR2 FQGNSA. CDR3 size: 16 residues. CDR3 amino acids: CASSLAPAGGSDTQYF.

J is TRBJ2-7 and V is TRBV9. The CDR3 covers 17 residues. CDR1 and CDR2 (germline): SGDLS, YYNGEE. The CDR3: CASSARYPDGQGEAWYF. Variable domain in full (rest from reference TRBV9 and TRBJ2-7): DSGVTQTPKHLITATGQRVTLRCSPRSGDLSVYWYQQSLDQGLQFLIQYYNGEERAKGNILERFSAQQFPDLHSELNLSSLELGDSALYFCASSARYPDGQGEAWYFGPGTRLTVT.

The rearrangement links TRBV29-1 to TRBJ1-1; the D gene TCRdb calls, TRBD1, cannot be checked with no DNA. The CDR3 totals 13 residues. Germline loops: CDR1 SQVTM, CDR2 ANQGSEA. The CDR3: CSGRGGMNTEAFF.

The V and J genes are TRBV5-1 and TRBJ2-3; the TRBD2 assignment by TCRdb is unverifiable without DNA. Per the germline V gene, CDR1 is SGHRS and CDR2 is YFSETQ. The CDR3 has 15 residues. The CDR3 sequence: CASSSHGGAQDTQYF.

This chain uses TRBV6-2 or TRBV6-3 with TRBJ2-5; without DNA, the TCRdb call of TRBD1 cannot be checked. There are 12 residues in the CDR3. Germline V gives CDR1 MNHEY, CDR2 SVGEGT. CDR3 region: CASNNPGETQYF.

V and J are TRBV28 and TRBJ2-1; the D gene TCRdb calls, TRBD1, cannot be checked with no DNA. The CDR3 totals 16 residues. From germline, CDR1 is MDHEN and CDR2 SYDVKM. CDR3: CASRFSGTGSYNEQFF.

The rearrangement joins TRBV18 to TRBJ2-7; lacking DNA, the TRBD1 call made by TCRdb goes unchecked. The length of the CDR3 is 14 residues. Germline V lookup: CDR1 KGHSH, CDR2 LQKENI. CDR3 residues: CASSPLQGFYEQYF.

V and J are TRBV14 and TRBJ2-7; TCRdb indicates TRBD1, and absent DNA this call remains unverified. The germline V gene encodes CDR1 SGHDN and CDR2 FVKESK. CDR3 length: 13 amino acids. CDR3 amino acids: CASSDHSGLEQYF.

The chain carries TRBV7-9 and TRBJ2-3; TCRdb lists TRBD2, though no DNA is available to test this call. The germline V gene encodes CDR1 SEHNR and CDR2 FQNEAQ (reference sequence). This CDR3 contains 15 residues. CDR3 sequence: CASSLAGSRTDTQYF.

The chain links TRBV6-2 or TRBV6-3 to TRBJ1-2. The germline V gene has CDR1 MNHEY and CDR2 SVGEGT. CDR3 length: 14 amino acids. The CDR3 spells CASRYLAQRLGYTF.

The rearrangement joins TRBV5-6 to TRBJ2-7. The CDR3 spans 14 residues. Germline V gene data show CDR1 as SGHDT and CDR2 as YYEEEE. The CDR3 here is CASSLATDSYEQYF.